This passage covers 26 T cell receptor beta chains from one sample sequenced in a study of T cells in Graves' hyperthyroidism and ophthalmopathy. From RNA transcripts, TCR beta CDR3 regions were amplified. The HTBI primer set was used in a first-round RT-PCR of the TCR CDR3. TCRdb reanalysed the multiplex PCR reads using MiXCR and keeps one entry per CDR3 protein. The data show more than 600,000 distinct CDR3 sequences, around 15% seen once. Sequencing used blood. Every receptor here comes from a man younger than 35 with Graves' hyperthyroidism.

The table lists this clonotype with a few counts. The gene calls are TRBV5-4 and TRBJ1-5; D is unresolved. Trimming took 1 base from V and 9 from J, leaving 2 bases between them. This CDR3 is built from 10 residues. CDR1 is SGHNT and CDR2 is YYREEE in the germline V gene (reference sequence). The CDR3 here is CASSLRPQHF. Written as DNA, the CDR3 is TGTGCCAGCAGCTTGAGGCCCCAGCATTTT.

This clonotype showed up many times. This rearrangement joins TRBV6-2 or TRBV6-3 to TRBJ2-7; D not certain. V lost 6 bases and J lost 3, with 15 bases in between. CDR3 length equals 14 residues. Germline CDR1 is MNHEY and CDR2 is SVGEGT. The CDR3 DNA is TGTGCCAGCAGGTATACCCCGCGCATCTACGAGCAGTACTTC. Protein: CASRYTPRIYEQYF.

Only a few counts were recorded for this clonotype. Germline and junction disagree at one end, which may indicate a read error. The V and J genes are TRBV6-1 and TRBJ2-5; D is perhaps TRBD1 or TRBD2 (5 bases each). The length of the CDR3 is 12 residues. The germline CDR1 and CDR2 sequences are MNHNS and SASEGT. Here the CDR3 reads CASSEGERVRHF. CDR3 bases: TGTGCCAGCAGTGAGGGGGAGAGAGTACGGCACTTC.

This clonotype has just a few counts. This chain links TRBV6-1 with TRBJ2-1, with no clear D. Trimming took off 2 bases at V and 0 bases at J, with 11 bases between the two ends. The CDR3 covers 16 residues. CDR1 and CDR2 from the germline V gene are MNHNS and SASEGT. The chain's CDR3 is CASSEFGQSSYNEQFF. The DNA of the CDR3 is TGTGCCAGCAGTGAATTTGGCCAGAGCTCCTACAATGAGCAGTTCTTC.

This clonotype was seen only a few times. CDR3 sequence reads: CAISESRREETQYF. CDR3 DNA sequence: TGTGCCATCAGTGAGTCACGGCGGGAAGAGACCCAGTACTTC. This rearrangement joins TRBV10-3 to TRBJ2-5, with a weak D call TRBD2 (5 bases). This CDR3 is built from 14 residues. The germline gives CDR1 ENHRY, CDR2 SYGVKD. Trimming shortened V by 0 bases and J by 3 bases, and 8 bases separated the two germline ends.

The gene calls are TRBV29-1 and TRBJ2-1; D is possibly TRBD1 or TRBD2 (7 bases each). The ends were cut back, 1 base at V and 3 bases at J, with 13 bases in the middle. There are 15 residues in the CDR3. The germline gives CDR1 SQVTM, CDR2 ANQGSEA. The DNA for the CDR3 is TGCAGCGTTGAAGGCCAGGGGGGGAGCTACAATGAGCAGTTCTTC. Amino acid sequence: CSVEGQGGSYNEQFF.

J is TRBJ2-1 and V is TRBV29-1; 7 bases align to TRBD2. Germline V lookup: CDR1 SQVTM, CDR2 ANQGSEA. This CDR3 spans 15 amino acids. J was trimmed by 1 base and V by 6 bases; bases with no gene match: 9. The DNA of the CDR3 is TGCAGCGTACTGAGGGACTATAGATCCTACAATGAGCAGTTCTTC. The encoded protein is CSVLRDYRSYNEQFF.

This clonotype was observed at least ten times. V usage is TRBV20-1 and J usage is TRBJ2-7; TRBD1 might be the D (6 bases). V lost 3 bases, J lost 3 bases, and 15 bases lay in between. Germline CDR1 DFQATT, CDR2 SNEGSKA (reference sequence). The CDR3 sequence is 14 residues long. The CDR3 reads CSARPRGAGYEQYF. The CDR3 DNA is TGCAGTGCTAGGCCCAGGGGCGCGGGCTACGAGCAGTACTTC.

Ten or more counts support this clonotype. The chain uses TRBV20-1 and TRBJ2-3; D assignment may be TRBD1 or TRBD2 (5 bases each). Trimming took off 3 bases at V and 3 bases at J, with 16 bases between the two ends. The germline gives CDR1 DFQATT, CDR2 SNEGSKA (reference sequence). The CDR3 is 15 residues long. The CDR3 region is CSARRGRRATDTQYF. CDR3 nucleotides: TGCAGTGCTAGGAGGGGTAGGCGGGCGACAGATACGCAGTATTTT.

This clonotype came up a few times. V and J are TRBV28 and TRBJ2-1; 9 nucleotides align to TRBD2. Losses at the gene ends were 8 bases for V and 5 bases for J; bases not matched to a gene: 7. CDR3 length equals 14 residues. Germline CDR1 MDHEN, CDR2 SYDVKM. The CDR3 coding sequence is TGTGCCAGCGTAGTAGCGGGAGCAAACAATGAGCAGTTCTTC. It is translated as CASVVAGANNEQFF.

The J gene is TRBJ2-7, the V gene TRBV19; maybe TRBD1 (5 bases). This CDR3 contains 17 residues. The germline gives CDR1 LNHDA, CDR2 SQIVND (reference sequence). V lost 6 bases to trimming and J lost 2 bases, with 23 bases between them. For the CDR3, the DNA is TGTGCCAGTAGCTCTGCCGTCGGGTGGGGCATAGCCTACGAGCAGTACTTC. This encodes CASSSAVGWGIAYEQYF.

This clonotype came up a few times. CDR3 region: CASSTTSGGSSYEQYF. CDR3 sequence (DNA): TGTGCCAGTAGTACTACTAGCGGGGGAAGCTCCTACGAGCAGTACTTC. The rearrangement joins TRBV19 to TRBJ2-7; TRBD2 matches at 11 bases. V shed 4 bases, J shed 0 bases, and the junction held 5 bases outside the gene matches. The germline V gene encodes CDR1 LNHDA and CDR2 SQIVND (reference sequence). This CDR3 is 16 amino acids long.

The chain's CDR3 is CASSDGPISGANVLTF. The CDR3 DNA reads TGTGCCAGCAGTGACGGACCGATCTCTGGGGCCAACGTCCTGACTTTC. The rearrangement joins TRBV2 to TRBJ2-6; D gene uncertain. V lost 3 bases and J lost 0, with 9 bases in between. From germline, CDR1 is SNHLY and CDR2 FYNNEI. This CDR3 region has 16 residues. The entire variable domain, with the rest obtained from reference TRBV2 and TRBJ2-6, is as follows: EPEVTQTPSHQVTQMGQEVILRCVPISNHLYFYWYRQILGQKVEFLVSFYNNEISEKSEIFDDQFSVERPDGSNFTLKIRSTKLEDSAMYFCASSDGPISGANVLTFGAGSRLTVL.

This clonotype showed up many times. The rearrangement uses TRBV20-1 and TRBJ2-7, with TRBD2 identical over 11 bases. This CDR3 is 15 amino acids long. Germline V gives CDR1 DFQATT, CDR2 SNEGSKA (reference sequence). With V trimmed by 3 bases and J by 2 bases, 6 bases remained unmatched. In DNA form, the CDR3 reads TGCAGTGCTAGTACGGGACTAGCGGCCCCCTACGAGCAGTACTTC. It specifies CSASTGLAAPYEQYF.

This clonotype was counted at least ten times. The chain combines TRBV28 with TRBJ2-7, with 8 bases identical to TRBD1. Germline trimming cut 3 bases from V and 6 bases from J; bases unmatched to any gene: 4. The CDR3 sequence is 13 residues long. Germline V gene sequence: CDR1 MDHEN, CDR2 SYDVKM. The CDR3 nucleotides are TGTGCCAGCAGTTTCACCAGGGGGCTCGAGCAGTACTTC. Its translation is CASSFTRGLEQYF.

The V gene is TRBV7-9, the J gene TRBJ2-3, with 8 bases that match TRBD2. Per germline, CDR1 SEHNR and CDR2 FQNEAQ (reference sequence). The CDR3 extends over 16 amino acids. The V segment lost 4 bases and the J segment 1 base; nucleotides outside the gene matches: 7. In nucleotides, the CDR3 is TGTGCCAGCAGCTCAACTAGAGCGGGAGGCACAGATACGCAGTATTTT. Protein: CASSSTRAGGTDTQYF.

There are a few counts of this clonotype. This chain joins TRBV7-8 and TRBJ2-3; TRBD2 aligns across 7 bases. The CDR3 totals 14 residues. The V gene's germline CDR1 is SGHVS and CDR2 FQNEAQ. Trimming cost V 7 bases and J 1 base; bases outside gene matches: 5. The DNA for the CDR3 is TGTGCCAGCACAGGCGGGGGAGGCACAGATACGCAGTATTTT. Amino acids: CASTGGGGTDTQYF.

This clonotype was seen at least ten times. The chain links TRBV6-1 to TRBJ2-5, with TRBD2 identical over 8 bases. The trim removed 6 bases at V and 5 bases at J, leaving 11 bases unmatched. CDR3 size: 15 residues. Germline loops: CDR1 MNHNS, CDR2 SASEGT. The DNA for the CDR3 is TGTGCCAGCAGCCGGACAGAGCGGGAGCGGGAGACCCAGTACTTC. Its translation is CASSRTERERETQYF.

This clonotype was counted between two and nine times. The V gene is TRBV18, the J gene TRBJ2-2, with TRBD2 as a possible D gene (5 bases). V lost 4 bases to trimming and J lost 7 bases, with 16 bases between them. Germline CDR1 KGHSH, CDR2 LQKENI. This CDR3 has 15 amino acids. The CDR3 DNA reads as TGTGCCAGCTCACTTGAACCCGGGATCGGCGGGGAGCTGTTTTTT. It translates to CASSLEPGIGGELFF.

This clonotype has just a few counts. The chain has TRBV6-1 and TRBJ2-1; TRBD2 matches 10 bases. J was trimmed by 1 base and V by 7 bases; bases with no gene match: 4. The CDR3 consists of 15 residues. CDR1 is MNHNS, CDR2 SASEGT, per germline. This chain's CDR3 is CASNSGGRSYNEQFF. Written as DNA, the CDR3 is TGTGCCAGCAATAGCGGGGGGCGGTCCTACAATGAGCAGTTCTTC.

Ten or more counts support this clonotype. The genes are TRBV7-9 and TRBJ2-7; the D is unclear. The CDR3 is 14 amino acids. Germline CDR1 reads SEHNR; CDR2 reads FQNEAQ (reference sequence). V was cut by 5 bases and J by 0 bases, with 11 bases left in between. CDR3 nucleotide sequence: TGTGCCAGCAGCATCCGGCGAGACTCCTACGAGCAGTACTTC. It translates to CASSIRRDSYEQYF.

This clonotype was observed at least ten times. The chain combines TRBV29-1 with TRBJ2-1; D is unresolved. V lost 3 bases to trimming and J lost 0 bases, with 6 bases between them. The CDR3 is made up of 13 amino acids. Germline lookup yields CDR1 SQVTM and CDR2 ANQGSEA. As DNA, the CDR3 is TGCAGCGTTGAGCCTCGCTCCTACAATGAGCAGTTCTTC. Amino acids: CSVEPRSYNEQFF.

Ten or more counts support this clonotype. The gene calls are TRBV27 and TRBJ1-2; no reliable D call. Germline CDR1 MNHEY, CDR2 SMNVEV (reference sequence). V dropped 1 base and J dropped 8 bases, with 11 bases sitting between them. This CDR3 has 13 residues. CDR3 sequence (DNA): TGTGCCAGCAGTTTATGGCCAGACGGGGGCTACACCTTC. Protein sequence: CASSLWPDGGYTF.

V and J are TRBV6-1 and TRBJ2-3, with D perhaps matching TRBD1 (6 bases). Germline V CDR1 and CDR2: MNHNS, SASEGT. The length of the CDR3 is 13 residues. V lost 11 bases, J lost 2 bases, and 14 bases lay in between. The CDR3 region has the DNA TGTGCCGGACGGACAGTGATCACAGATACGCAGTATTTT. Translating it yields CAGRTVITDTQYF.

This clonotype appeared many times. This sequence joins TRBV28 and TRBJ1-4, with 9 bases identical to TRBD1. Germline CDR1 MDHEN, CDR2 SYDVKM. The ends lost 5 bases at V and 6 bases at J; junction bases unmatched: 7. This CDR3 is 15 amino acids long. CDR3 region: CASSGWDREDEKLFF. CDR3 DNA: TGTGCCAGCAGTGGTTGGGACAGGGAAGATGAAAAACTGTTTTTT.

V and J are TRBV19 and TRBJ1-5, with D uncertain. The V and J ends lost 3 bases and 3 bases respectively, with 12 bases between them. The germline V gene encodes CDR1 LNHDA and CDR2 SQIVND (reference sequence). The CDR3 totals 15 residues. The CDR3 nucleotides are TGTGCCAGTAGTATTTTACCGGTTACCAATCAGCCCCAGCATTTT. Translation gives CASSILPVTNQPQHF.